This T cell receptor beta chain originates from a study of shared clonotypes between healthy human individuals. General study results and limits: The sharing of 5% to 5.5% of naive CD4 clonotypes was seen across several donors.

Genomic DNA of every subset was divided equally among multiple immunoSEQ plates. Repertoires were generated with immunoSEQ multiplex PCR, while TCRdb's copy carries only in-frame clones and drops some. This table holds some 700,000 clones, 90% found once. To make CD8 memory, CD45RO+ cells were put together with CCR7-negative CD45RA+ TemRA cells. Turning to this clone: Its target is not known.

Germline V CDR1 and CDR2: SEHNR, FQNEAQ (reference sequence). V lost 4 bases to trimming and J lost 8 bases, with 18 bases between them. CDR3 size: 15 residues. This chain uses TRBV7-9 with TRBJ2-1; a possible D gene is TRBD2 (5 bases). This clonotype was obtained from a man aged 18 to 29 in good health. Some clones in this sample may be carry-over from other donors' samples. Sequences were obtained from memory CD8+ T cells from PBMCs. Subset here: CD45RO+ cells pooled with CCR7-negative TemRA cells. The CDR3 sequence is CASSSVAGLADEQFF. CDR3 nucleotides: TGTGCCAGCAGCTCCGTCGCGGGCCTAGCCGATGAGCAGTTCTTC. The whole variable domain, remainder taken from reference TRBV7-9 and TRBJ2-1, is DTGVSQNPRHKITKRGQNVTFRCDPISEHNRLYWYRQTLGQGPEFLTYFQNEAQLEKSRLLSDRFSAERPKGSFSTLEIQRTEQGDSAMYLCASSSVAGLADEQFFGPGTRLTVL.